Listed below are T cell receptor beta chains from one sample, sequenced in a study of cytomegalovirus exposure and HLA in healthy donors. The protocol was immunoSEQ multiplex PCR, while the TCRdb copy is restricted to in-frame clones and leaves out a portion. The repertoire holds about 160,000 clones, with 65% to 80% as singletons. Sequenced material: PBMCs. These receptors all stem from a female donor in good health and CMV-seronegative. Each CDR3 is given with its conserved first and last residue. Each record gives: D gene, clone size, CDR3 length, V gene, J gene, CDR3 DNA, CDR3 protein. D genes are given only for firm matches. Not all rows give a size; the values are once, few, many and, for expanded clones, a class.

D gene: TRBD1; clone size: few; CDR3 length: 16; V gene: TRBV7-3; J gene: TRBJ1-1; CDR3 DNA: TGTGCCAGCAGCTTAAGGTCCGGGACAGGGGACACTGAAGCTTTCTTT; CDR3 protein: CASSLRSGTGDTEAFF
D gene: .; clone size: .; CDR3 length: 15; V gene: TRBV7-3; J gene: TRBJ1-1; CDR3 DNA: TGTGCCAGCAGCTTAACGTTGGGCAGTAACACTGAAGCTTTCTTT; CDR3 protein: CASSLTLGSNTEAFF
D gene: .; clone size: .; CDR3 length: 13; V gene: TRBV6-5; J gene: TRBJ1-1; CDR3 DNA: TGTGCCAGCAGGGCGACAGGGAACACTGAAGCTTTCTTT; CDR3 protein: CASRATGNTEAFF
D gene: TRBD1; clone size: once; CDR3 length: 15; V gene: TRBV5-4; J gene: TRBJ1-4; CDR3 DNA: TGTGCCAGCAGCTTGGCGACAGGGGAAAATGAAAAACTGTTTTTT; CDR3 protein: CASSLATGENEKLFF
D gene: TRBD2; clone size: once; CDR3 length: 14; V gene: TRBV7-9; J gene: TRBJ2-5; CDR3 DNA: TGTGCCATAGACTTAGCGGGATTGGAAGAGACCCAGTACTTC; CDR3 protein: CAIDLAGLEETQYF
D gene: .; clone size: once; CDR3 length: 15; V gene: TRBV30; J gene: TRBJ1-4; CDR3 DNA: TGTGCCTGGAGTGACAGGGTCGGGACAAGGGAAAAACTGTTTTTT; CDR3 protein: CAWSDRVGTREKLFF
D gene: TRBD2; clone size: .; CDR3 length: 16; V gene: TRBV14; J gene: TRBJ2-5; CDR3 DNA: TGTGCCAGCAGCCAAGATAACCCGGGGGGCCAAGAGACCCAGTACTTC; CDR3 protein: CASSQDNPGGQETQYF
D gene: .; clone size: .; CDR3 length: 17; V gene: TRBV30; J gene: TRBJ1-5; CDR3 DNA: TGTGCCTGGAGCCAAACAGGGCTGGGGCTGAACAATCAGCCCCGGCATTTT; CDR3 protein: CAWSQTGLGLNNQPRHF
D gene: TRBD1; clone size: .; CDR3 length: 15; V gene: TRBV10-3; J gene: TRBJ1-1; CDR3 DNA: TGTGCCATCAGTGAGCCCGGGACAGGGAACACTGAAGCTTTCTTT; CDR3 protein: CAISEPGTGNTEAFF
D gene: TRBD1; clone size: .; CDR3 length: 15; V gene: TRBV6-5; J gene: TRBJ1-2; CDR3 DNA: TGTGCCAGCAGTCGAAGACAGGGGGCCGACTATGGCTACACCTTC; CDR3 protein: CASSRRQGADYGYTF
D gene: .; clone size: .; CDR3 length: 13; V gene: TRBV2; J gene: TRBJ1-6; CDR3 DNA: TGTGCCAGCAGTGACGATGGAGATTCACCCCTCCACTTT; CDR3 protein: CASSDDGDSPLHF
D gene: .; clone size: .; CDR3 length: 15; V gene: TRBV7-2; J gene: TRBJ1-2; CDR3 DNA: TGTGCCAGCAGGGTACAGGTTTTAGCTAACTATGGCTACACCTTC; CDR3 protein: CASRVQVLANYGYTF
D gene: .; clone size: once; CDR3 length: 12; V gene: TRBV5-6; J gene: TRBJ2-1; CDR3 DNA: TGTGCCAGCAGCTTGGACAGGGTAGGCCAGTTCTTC; CDR3 protein: CASSLDRVGQFF
D gene: TRBD1; clone size: .; CDR3 length: 16; V gene: TRBV2; J gene: TRBJ2-7; CDR3 DNA: TGTGCCAGCAGAGCCGCCCCCGGGACAGGGGGCCACGAGCAGTACTTC; CDR3 protein: CASRAAPGTGGHEQYF
D gene: TRBD2; clone size: .; CDR3 length: 17; V gene: TRBV6-1; J gene: TRBJ2-1; CDR3 DNA: TGTGCCAGCAGTGATCGACTAGCGGGGGCCCTATACAATGAGCAGTTCTTC; CDR3 protein: CASSDRLAGALYNEQFF
D gene: TRBD1; clone size: few; CDR3 length: 16; V gene: TRBV7-9; J gene: TRBJ1-3; CDR3 DNA: TGTGCCAGCAGTTTTTGGACAGGGGGGTATGGAAACACCATATATTTT; CDR3 protein: CASSFWTGGYGNTIYF
D gene: TRBD1; clone size: .; CDR3 length: 17; V gene: TRBV4-1; J gene: TRBJ1-6; CDR3 DNA: TGCGCCAGCAGCCAAGATAAGGGGGCGGCCTATAATTCACCCCTCCACTTT; CDR3 protein: CASSQDKGAAYNSPLHF
D gene: TRBD1; clone size: .; CDR3 length: 14; V gene: TRBV19; J gene: TRBJ1-2; CDR3 DNA: TGTGCCAGTAGTCCGGGGACAGGGAACTATGGCTACACCTTC; CDR3 protein: CASSPGTGNYGYTF
D gene: TRBD2; clone size: .; CDR3 length: 16; V gene: TRBV7-6; J gene: TRBJ2-1; CDR3 DNA: TGTGCCAGCAGCTTAGTTCTAGCGCGGGAGGGGGGTGAGCAGTTCTTC; CDR3 protein: CASSLVLAREGGEQFF
D gene: TRBD1; clone size: .; CDR3 length: 17; V gene: TRBV4-2; J gene: TRBJ1-6; CDR3 DNA: TGTGCCAGCAGCCCCCGGGACAGGGGTCGCATCCATTCACCCCTCCACTTT; CDR3 protein: CASSPRDRGRIHSPLHF
D gene: .; clone size: few; CDR3 length: 13; V gene: TRBV5-1; J gene: TRBJ2-1; CDR3 DNA: TGCGCCAGCAGCTTGGTGGCTTACAATGAGCAGTTCTTC; CDR3 protein: CASSLVAYNEQFF
D gene: TRBD1; clone size: .; CDR3 length: 16; V gene: TRBV6-1; J gene: TRBJ2-3; CDR3 DNA: TGTGCCAGCAGTGTGAGGGGGCGTGGGAACACAGATACGCAGTATTTT; CDR3 protein: CASSVRGRGNTDTQYF